The 2 T cell receptor beta chains below were found in one sample sequenced in a study of tumor and adjacent non-tumor tissue in lung cancer. A modified ARM-PCR protocol with three rounds of nested PCR amplified TCRbeta. TCRdb reprocessed the multiplex PCR reads with MiXCR, giving one entry per CDR3 protein. The sample lists roughly 150,000 distinct CDR3 sequences; around 65% were seen once. This sample's RNA came from whole unsorted tissue. The source material was lung tumor tissue. These receptors came from a man aged 55 to 69 with small cell lung cancer.

This clonotype appeared a few times. The V gene is TRBV5-1, the J gene TRBJ1-3; 7 nucleotides match TRBD1. CDR3 length equals 13 residues. The V segment lost 4 bases and the J segment 6 bases; nucleotides outside the gene matches: 4. Germline CDR1 and CDR2: SGHRS and YFSETQ. As DNA, the CDR3 is TGCGCCAGCAGCCCGGGACAGCTAAACACCATATATTTT. This codes for CASSPGQLNTIYF.

This clonotype was counted ten times or more. V and J are TRBV20-1 and TRBJ2-1; the D is unclear. Germline CDR1 reads DFQATT; CDR2 reads SNEGSKA (reference sequence). This CDR3 has 15 amino acids. V lost 0 bases and J 2 bases, leaving 11 bases between the germline ends. CDR3 region: CSARDWASTYNEQFF. The CDR3, as DNA: TGCAGTGCTAGAGATTGGGCTAGTACCTACAATGAGCAGTTCTTC.